This T cell receptor beta chain emerged from a study of shared clonotypes between healthy human individuals. The V and J ends lost 1 base and 3 bases respectively, with 13 bases between them. Germline V gene data show CDR1 as SGHAT and CDR2 as FQNNGV. This CDR3 is built from 16 residues. Assay runs were performed at deep level. Data came from immunoSEQ multiplex PCR; TCRdb stores just in-frame clones and leaves some out. The profile shows about 2.4 million clones, 93% of them singletons. The V gene is TRBV11-2, the J gene TRBJ2-1, with TRBD2 as a possible D gene (6 bases). Input material: naive CD4+ T cells from PBMCs. Subset indicated: CD45RA+ positively selected. This TCR was recovered from a man aged 18 to 29 in good health. Some clones in this sample may be carry-over from other donors' samples. The CDR3 bases are TGTGCCAGCAGCTTAGTACGGGAGTTCTTCTACAATGAGCAGTTCTTC. It encodes CASSLVREFFYNEQFF.